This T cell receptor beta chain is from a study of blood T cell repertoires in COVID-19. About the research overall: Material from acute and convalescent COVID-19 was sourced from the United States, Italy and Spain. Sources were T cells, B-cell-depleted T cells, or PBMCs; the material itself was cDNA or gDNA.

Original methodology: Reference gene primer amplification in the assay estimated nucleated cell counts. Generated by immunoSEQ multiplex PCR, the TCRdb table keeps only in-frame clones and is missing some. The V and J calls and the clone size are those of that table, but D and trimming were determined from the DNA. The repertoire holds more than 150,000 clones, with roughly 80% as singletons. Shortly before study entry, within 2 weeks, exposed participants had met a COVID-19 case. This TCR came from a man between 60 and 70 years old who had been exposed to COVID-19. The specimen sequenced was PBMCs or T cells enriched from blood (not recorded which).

Written as DNA, the CDR3 is TGTGCCAGTAGTACGGCGAGCGGGATGGCGAATGAGCAGTACTTC. As protein: CASSTASGMANEQYF. The chain combines TRBV19 with TRBJ2-7; the match to TRBD2 covers 7 bases. Looked up from germline, CDR1 is LNHDA and CDR2 is SQIVND (reference sequence). The CDR3 is 15 amino acids. V shed 4 bases and J 7 bases; nucleotides not matched to a gene: 13.